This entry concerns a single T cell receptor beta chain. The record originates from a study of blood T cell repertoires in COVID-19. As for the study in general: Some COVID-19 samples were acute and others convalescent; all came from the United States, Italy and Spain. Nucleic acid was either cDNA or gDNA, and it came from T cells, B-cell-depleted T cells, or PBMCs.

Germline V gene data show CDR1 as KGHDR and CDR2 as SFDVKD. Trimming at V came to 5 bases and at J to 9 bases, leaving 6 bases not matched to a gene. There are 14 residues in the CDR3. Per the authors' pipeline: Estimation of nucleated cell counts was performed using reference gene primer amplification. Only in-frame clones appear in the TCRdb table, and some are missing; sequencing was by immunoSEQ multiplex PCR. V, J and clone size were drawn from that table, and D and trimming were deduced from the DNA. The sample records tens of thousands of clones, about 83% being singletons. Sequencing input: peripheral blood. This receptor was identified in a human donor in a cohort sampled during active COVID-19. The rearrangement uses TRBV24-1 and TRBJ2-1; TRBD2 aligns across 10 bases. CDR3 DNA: TGTGCCACCAGTGCTAGCGGGAGTAGGGTTGAGCAGTTCTTC. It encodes CATSASGSRVEQFF.